The source of this T cell receptor (beta chain) is a study of monozygotic twins with inflammatory bowel disease (dated by TCRdb to between 2017 and 2020). In the study overall: In total, approximately 28 monozygotic twin pairs made up the full study: 19 Danish pairs, all IBD-discordant, plus nine German pairs, of which four were IBD-concordant and five were IBD-discordant. Disease-associated traits were sought mainly through comparisons between IBD patients and their genetically identical healthy co-twins within discordant pairs. Each individual had, on average, about 151 000 unique TCRalpha sequences and 181 000 unique TCRbeta sequences available for analysis.

A roughly 2.5 ml peripheral blood sample was drawn into PAXgene tubes per donor and stored at -80°C. Without T cell sorting, total RNA was isolated from whole blood using the PAXgene blood miRNA kit on an automated QIAcube. Peripheral blood from monozygotic twin pairs, either concordant or discordant for inflammatory bowel disease, underwent deep TCRalpha and TCRbeta repertoire profiling that used unique molecular barcoding. Smoking habits were recorded for all twin pairs, and each individual was classified as a current, former or never smoker. The CDR3 goes from the cysteine to the phenylalanine over 14 residues. The coding DNA is unavailable. Per the germline V gene, SGHTA is the CDR1 and FQGNSA is the CDR2. What the authors observed across the whole study: Different T cell subtypes could not be distinguished in the analysis. No single strong signal or clonotype linked to IBD turned up in the results, so the idea that one exists was not supported. Because patients were on differing immunosuppressive treatments, the repertoires may have picked up extra background noise and inter-individual variability. Compared with healthy twins, IBD patients shared fewer clonotypes with other individuals, and the difference was most pronounced in patients with signs of disease activity. TCRbeta repertoire diversity, by inverse Simpson index, was decreased in IBD patients compared with their healthy co-twins. Repertoire similarity did not differ between concordant and discordant twins, which could be due to limited statistical power.

Library method: 5' RACE. Each TCR library was prepared from around 3,400 ng of total RNA. For each sample, cDNA synthesis with SMARTScribe reverse transcriptase was split into eight separate reactions. During cDNA synthesis, template switching was used to introduce unique molecular identifiers that contained a 6-nucleotide sample barcode. Amplification of TCRalpha and TCRbeta cDNA involved two nested PCRs of approximately 16 and 10 cycles, and each PCR was followed by bead purification. Before amplification, cDNA was treated with uracil DNA-glycosylase and purified using the QIAquick PCR purification kit. In the second PCR, Illumina TruSeq-compatible adapters and sample-specific barcodes were added. Library quality and concentration were checked on TapeStation and Qubit, and libraries were pooled at around 4.9 ng each. The pooled libraries were sequenced with 2 x 100 bp reads and custom sequencing primers on an Illumina HiSeq2500 single-index Rapid Run. In the original analysis: MiGEC version 1.2.6 was used for UMI-based consensus assembly to correct PCR and sequencing errors. MiXCR version 2.1.1 was used to carry out V(D)J alignment, clonotype assembly and CDR3 extraction. Gene usage, clonotype sharing and MAIT/NKT TCR abundance were normalised by analysing the top 1000, 10 000 and 20 000 clonotypes per sample. After downsampling to 27 000 UMIs, diversity was calculated as the inverse Simpson index using the vegan R package. Paired Mann-Whitney U tests were applied to discordant twin pairs, and Benjamini-Hochberg correction was used for multiple testing. TCRdb reprocessed the sequencing reads and holds a single record per CDR3 protein sequence, with no DNA. The V and J calls and clone size are TCRdb's, not the authors'. The sample's records list over 100,000 distinct CDR3 sequences. Roughly 12% of the sample belongs to the ten largest clones.

A word on this clonotype: Its antigen target is currently unknown.

This clonotype originated in a human donor with ulcerative colitis or Crohn's disease, or a healthy co-twin of an affected twin (not recorded which). Sequenced sample: blood. The rearrangement combines TRBV7-2 with TRBJ2-2. CDR3 reads: CASSLGRVTGELFF.